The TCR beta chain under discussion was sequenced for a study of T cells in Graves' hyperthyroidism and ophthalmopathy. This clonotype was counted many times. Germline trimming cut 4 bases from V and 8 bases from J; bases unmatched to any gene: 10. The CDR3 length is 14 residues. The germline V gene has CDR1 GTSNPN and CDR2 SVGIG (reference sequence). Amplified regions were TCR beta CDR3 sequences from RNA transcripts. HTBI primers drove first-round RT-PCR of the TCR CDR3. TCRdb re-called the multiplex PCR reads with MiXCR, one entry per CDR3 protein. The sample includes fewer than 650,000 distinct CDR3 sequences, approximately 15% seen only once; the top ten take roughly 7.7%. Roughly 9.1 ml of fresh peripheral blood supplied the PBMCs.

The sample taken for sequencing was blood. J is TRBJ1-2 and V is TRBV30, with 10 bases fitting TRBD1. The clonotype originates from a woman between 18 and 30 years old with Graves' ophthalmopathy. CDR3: CAWTPGTGEGGYTF. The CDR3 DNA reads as TGTGCCTGGACTCCCGGGACAGGGGAAGGGGGCTACACCTTC.